These T cell receptor beta chains were read from a single sample in a study of T cell repertoires in cytomegalovirus infection. MiXCR, applied by TCRdb to the reads, yields one record per CDR3 protein. The sample records roughly 860,000 distinct CDR3 sequences, 32% being singletons. Which antigens these TCRs recognize remains unknown. The sample consisted of cultured CD8+ T cells from PBMCs, taken from culture after CMV antigen stimulation. These receptor sequences come from a human donor in good health (CMV status not recorded). Some clones in this sample may be carry-over from other donors' samples. Each CDR3 is given with its conserved first and last residue. The order of the fields is CDR3 length, D gene, clone size, V gene, J gene, CDR3 protein, CDR3 DNA. D genes are given only for firm matches. Size tells how often a clone was seen (once, few, many) or the class of an expanded clone, and some rows leave it out.

>15|TRBD2|-|TRBV10-2|TRBJ2-5
CASKTSGGAAETQYF
TGCGCCAGCAAGACTAGCGGGGGGGCCGCGGAGACCCAGTACTTC
>16|-|-|TRBV7-8|TRBJ2-3
CTSSLGGGGATDTQYF
TGTACCAGCAGCCTGGGCGGAGGGGGGGCCACAGATACGCAGTATTTT
>15|-|-|TRBV7-6|TRBJ2-2
CASSKLSVNTGELFF
TGTGCCAGCAGTAAACTATCGGTGAACACCGGGGAGCTGTTTTTT
>13|TRBD1|few|TRBV27|TRBJ1-2
CASSQGAAYGYTF
TGTGCCAGCAGTCAGGGGGCGGCCTATGGCTACACCTTC
>12|-|-|TRBV12-3/TRBV12-4|TRBJ1-2
CAIWAGPYGYTF
TGTGCCATCTGGGCAGGGCCCTATGGCTACACCTTC
>12|-|-|TRBV5-5|TRBJ1-2
CASSVGSRESTF
TGTGCCAGCAGCGTAGGGTCCAGGGAGTCTACCTTC
>12|TRBD1|-|TRBV6-5|TRBJ2-2
CASKTGNGELFF
TGTGCCAGCAAGACAGGGAACGGGGAGCTGTTTTTT
>13|-|many|TRBV7-9|TRBJ2-1
CASSSFNHNEQFF
TGTGCCAGCAGCTCTTTTAATCACAATGAGCAGTTCTTC
>20|-|few|TRBV12-5|TRBJ2-6
CASGLVVGEEGSTGANVLTF
TGTGCTAGTGGTTTGGTAGTGGGGGAAGAAGGTTCAACAGGGGCCAACGTCCTGACTTTC
>16|-|few|TRBV7-9|TRBJ1-1
CASSLANGGPNTEAFF
TGTGCCAGCAGCTTAGCAAATGGAGGCCCGAACACTGAAGCTTTCTTT
>14|-|-|TRBV7-2|TRBJ1-6
CASSLGTCDSPLHF
TGTGCCAGCAGCTTGGGGACATGTGATTCACCCCTCCACTTT
>14|-|-|TRBV9|TRBJ1-1
CASGRAGSNTEAFF
TGTGCCAGCGGGAGGGCAGGCTCGAACACTGAAGCTTTCTTT
>15|TRBD2|many|TRBV7-6|TRBJ2-1
CASSLTSGGAAEQFF
TGTGCCAGCAGCTTAACTAGCGGGGGGGCGGCTGAGCAGTTCTTC
>13|-|few|TRBV11-3|TRBJ1-2
CASSSRGNYGYTF
TGTGCCAGCAGCTCGCGGGGCAACTATGGCTACACCTTC
>15|TRBD1|many|TRBV7-2|TRBJ2-7
CASSGVGQGSYEQYF
TGTGCCAGCAGCGGCGTCGGACAGGGCTCCTACGAGCAGTACTTC
>13|TRBD1|-|TRBV27|TRBJ2-7
CASRRGQAYEQYF
TGTGCCAGCAGAAGGGGACAGGCCTACGAGCAGTACTTC
>16|-|-|TRBV27|TRBJ2-1
CASSSGPPVGHNEQFF
TGTGCCAGCAGTTCGGGACCCCCCGTGGGCCACAATGAGCAGTTCTTC
>19|-|few|TRBV12-3/TRBV12-4|TRBJ1-3
CASSGRATPPHYSGNTIYF
TGTGCCAGCTCAGGCAGGGCAACACCTCCCCATTACTCTGGAAACACCATATATTTT
>14|-|many|TRBV7-6|TRBJ2-7
CASSLGQGGYEQYF
TGTGCCAGCAGCTTAGGTCAGGGTGGCTACGAGCAGTACTTC
>18|-|-|TRBV20-1|TRBJ1-5
CSARTRDGSFYSNQPQHF
TGCAGTGCTAGAACGAGAGACGGAAGTTTCTATAGCAATCAGCCCCAGCATTTT
>19|TRBD2|-|TRBV6-6|TRBJ2-1
CASSYSLLAGGPSTYEQFF
TGTGCCAGCAGTTACTCGTTGCTAGCGGGGGGGCCGTCAACATATGAGCAGTTCTTC
>15|TRBD1|-|TRBV6-1|TRBJ2-2
CASGHRGLNTGELFF
TGTGCCAGCGGCCACAGGGGGCTGAACACCGGGGAGCTGTTTTTT
>13|-|-|TRBV3-1|TRBJ1-5
CASSLTGTPPQHF
TGTGCCAGCAGCCTAACCGGGACACCGCCCCAGCATTTT
>16|TRBD2|-|TRBV12-3/TRBV12-4|TRBJ2-5
CASSTLGALAEETQYF
TGTGCCAGCAGTACCTTGGGCGCACTAGCGGAAGAGACCCAGTACTTC
>15|TRBD2|few|TRBV12-3/TRBV12-4|TRBJ2-4
CASSLGGAVRNIQYF
TGTGCCAGCAGTCTCGGGGGGGCGGTTCGGAACATTCAGTACTTC
>15|-|-|TRBV7-9|TRBJ2-1
CASSSRTAVKHEQFF
TGTGCCAGCAGCTCGCGCACTGCCGTAAAACATGAGCAGTTCTTC
>15|-|-|TRBV6-2/TRBV6-3|TRBJ2-1
CASRSQWASYNEQFF
TGTGCCAGCAGGTCCCAGTGGGCCTCCTACAATGAGCAGTTCTTC
>13|-|-|TRBV27|TRBJ2-1
CASGEPSYNEQFF
TGTGCCAGCGGGGAGCCGTCCTACAATGAGCAGTTCTTC
>13|-|-|TRBV27|TRBJ1-5
CASSTWANQPQHF
TGTGCCAGCAGTACGTGGGCAAATCAGCCCCAGCATTTT
>13|-|-|TRBV6-5|TRBJ2-1
CASSSAVVNEQFF
TGTGCCAGCAGTTCCGCGGTAGTCAATGAGCAGTTCTTC
>15|TRBD2|once|TRBV2|TRBJ2-1
CASTRSGGASNEQFF
TGTGCCAGCACTCGTAGCGGGGGGGCATCCAATGAGCAGTTCTTC
>16|-|many|TRBV7-2|TRBJ2-7
CASSIRGKGRAYEQYF
TGTGCCAGCAGCATTAGGGGGAAAGGTCGGGCCTACGAGCAGTACTTC
>15|-|few|TRBV4-1|TRBJ1-4
CASSQGPQGEEKLFF
TGCGCCAGCAGCCAAGGACCTCAGGGAGAGGAAAAACTGTTTTTT
>16|-|many|TRBV7-2|TRBJ2-4
CASSLPRVLTKNIQYF
TGTGCCAGCAGCTTACCCAGGGTCCTAACCAAAAACATTCAGTACTTC
>16|TRBD1|few|TRBV5-4|TRBJ1-2
CASSTGQGTALYGYTF
TGTGCCAGCAGCACGGGACAGGGGACCGCTCTCTATGGCTACACCTTC
>16|TRBD1|-|TRBV27|TRBJ1-2
CASSPYGDTGVYGYTF
TGTGCCAGCAGTCCGTATGGAGACACAGGGGTCTATGGCTACACCTTC
>12|-|-|TRBV5-4|TRBJ1-1
CASSLATREAFF
TGTGCCAGCAGCTTGGCAACCCGTGAAGCTTTCTTT
>14|-|few|TRBV27|TRBJ2-7
CASRPWDAAYEQYF
TGTGCCAGCAGGCCCTGGGACGCAGCCTACGAGCAGTACTTC
>18|-|few|TRBV20-1|TRBJ2-5
CSARVLHSGLAPQVAQYF
TGCAGTGCTAGAGTTCTACACAGCGGCCTTGCCCCACAAGTGGCCCAGTACTTC
>15|TRBD1|few|TRBV7-9|TRBJ1-1
CASSPLTGVNTEAFF
TGTGCCAGCAGCCCCCTCACAGGGGTGAACACTGAAGCTTTCTTT